This is a list of T cell receptor beta chains from one sample in a study of T cell responses to AZD1222 COVID-19 vaccine. Profiled with immunoSEQ multiplex PCR; TCRdb holds only in-frame clones, not every one. The table lists around 84,000 clones, roughly 88% of them singletons. The sample was peripheral blood, taken on day 0 of AZD1222 vaccination. The source of these receptors is an adult in good health. CDR3s include the opening cysteine and the closing phenylalanine or tryptophan. Fields, in order: clone size, J gene, D gene, V gene, CDR3 DNA, CDR3 protein. A D gene is named only where the DNA matches it firmly. Clone sizes are given selectively: once, few, many, or a class where the clone is expanded.

. | TRBJ2-5 | TRBD2 | TRBV9 | TGTGCCAGCAGCGTAGCTAGCGGGGATCATTTAGAACAAGAGACCCAGTACTTC | CASSVASGDHLEQETQYF
. | TRBJ2-2 | . | TRBV4-2 | TGTGCCAGCAGCCAAGATCGGTGGGTTACCGGGGAGCTGTTTTTT | CASSQDRWVTGELFF
. | TRBJ2-1 | TRBD1 | TRBV18 | TGTGCCAGCTCCCCACGGGACAGGGACAATGAGCAGTTCTTC | CASSPRDRDNEQFF
. | TRBJ1-2 | TRBD1 | TRBV7-2 | TGTGCCAGCAGCCCGGGGACAGGGAATCTACATGGCTACACCTTC | CASSPGTGNLHGYTF
once | TRBJ1-6 | . | TRBV18 | TGTGCCAGCTCACTTCAGTCGTCGAGACAGTATAATTCACCCCTCCACTTT | CASSLQSSRQYNSPLHF
. | TRBJ2-2 | . | TRBV6-5 | TGTGCCGGCCGAGGGGCCGCGAACACCGGGGAGCTGTTTTTT | CAGRGAANTGELFF
. | TRBJ2-7 | TRBD2 | TRBV7-9 | TGTGCCAGCAGCCCCAGCGGGAGAGGAATCCACTCGGCCTTC | CASSPSGRGIHSAF
once | TRBJ1-2 | TRBD1 | TRBV27 | TGTGCCAGCAGCCGGGACAGGCTAGCTGGCTATGGCTACACCTTC | CASSRDRLAGYGYTF
. | TRBJ2-1 | . | TRBV21-1 | TGTGCCAGCAGCCCGTTAGGGACTAGCGGGAGTACTGAGCAGTTCTTC | CASSPLGTSGSTEQFF
. | TRBJ1-2 | TRBD1 | TRBV4-1 | TGCGCCAGCAGCCAAGATCAGCAGGGGGTAGCTAGAGGCTACACCTTC | CASSQDQQGVARGYTF
. | TRBJ2-7 | . | TRBV29-1 | TGCAGCGTTGAAGTGCGGAGCTACGAGCAGTACTTC | CSVEVRSYEQYF
. | TRBJ2-2 | TRBD1 | TRBV28 | TGTGCCAGCAGTTTATTGCCGGGACAGGGGGCGTTGGGCACCGGGGAGCTGTTTTTT | CASSLLPGQGALGTGELFF
. | TRBJ1-3 | . | TRBV28 | TGTGCCAGCAGCGAAACAGGGTCCTCTGGAAACACCATATATTTT | CASSETGSSGNTIYF
. | TRBJ2-1 | TRBD1 | TRBV12-3/TRBV12-4 | TGTGCCAGCAGCGGACAGGGGGCTGGGGAGCAGTTCTTC | CASSGQGAGEQFF
. | TRBJ2-3 | TRBD2 | TRBV24-1 | TGTGCCACCAGTGATAAGGGCGGGAGTGGGTCAGATACGCAGTATTTT | CATSDKGGSGSDTQYF
. | TRBJ1-1 | . | TRBV7-8 | TGTGCCAGCAGCTTTGGGGGCGCGGTGAACACTGAAGCTTTCTTT | CASSFGGAVNTEAFF
. | TRBJ1-3 | . | TRBV28 | TGTGCCAGCACCCTGACACAGGCCTCTGGAAACACCATATATTTT | CASTLTQASGNTIYF
once | TRBJ2-3 | . | TRBV15 | TGTGCCACCAGCAGAGATAGGGTTGGGGATACGCAGTATTTT | CATSRDRVGDTQYF
. | TRBJ1-6 | . | TRBV12-5 | TGTGCTAGTGGTTTGGATGATTCACCCCTCCACTTT | CASGLDDSPLHF
. | TRBJ2-3 | . | TRBV9 | TGTGCCAGCAGCCCCCGTGGGGATCTTGACACAGATACGCAGTATTTT | CASSPRGDLDTDTQYF
. | TRBJ1-2 | . | TRBV4-2 | TGTGCCAGCAGCCAGACAGTCGCTAACTATGGCTACACCTTC | CASSQTVANYGYTF
. | TRBJ1-5 | TRBD1 | TRBV15 | TGTGCCACCAGCAGATCTCAGGGGGCAGGACAGCCCCAGCATTTT | CATSRSQGAGQPQHF
. | TRBJ2-7 | . | TRBV7-8 | TGTGCCAGCAGCCCCGAGCGGGTGGTCTACGAGCAGTACTTC | CASSPERVVYEQYF
. | TRBJ2-6 | . | TRBV4-3 | TGCGCCAGCAGCCAAGATTTCAGCTCTGGGGCCAACGTCCTGACTTTC | CASSQDFSSGANVLTF
. | TRBJ2-1 | . | TRBV19 | TGTGCCAGTAGTATCGCGGGCCGGTACAATGAGCAGTTCTTC | CASSIAGRYNEQFF
once | TRBJ2-1 | . | TRBV7-2 | TGTGCCAGCAGCTTAGGAGACAATGAGCAGTTCTTC | CASSLGDNEQFF
. | TRBJ1-3 | . | TRBV15 | TGTGCCACCTCCGACCGGACCAGTGGAAACACCATATATTTT | CATSDRTSGNTIYF
. | TRBJ1-3 | TRBD1 | TRBV28 | TGTGCCAGCAGTCCTCGGACAGGGGGCTATGGAAACACCATATATTTT | CASSPRTGGYGNTIYF
. | TRBJ1-5 | . | TRBV27 | TGTGCCAGCAGTTTAGGCCCCGGGTCCCTCAATCAGCCCCAGCATTTT | CASSLGPGSLNQPQHF
. | TRBJ2-5 | . | TRBV7-3 | TGTGCCAGCAGCCCCAGCCCGCTCGAGACCCAGTACTTC | CASSPSPLETQYF
. | TRBJ2-5 | . | TRBV6-5 | TGTGCCAGCAGGACAGGCGGGCGTTTATCGGCCCAGTACTTC | CASRTGGRLSAQYF
. | TRBJ2-1 | TRBD2 | TRBV28 | TGTGCCAGCAGTGGAGCGGGGTACACCTACAATGAGCAGTTCTTC | CASSGAGYTYNEQFF
. | TRBJ2-3 | . | TRBV11-2 | TGTGCCAGCAGACGTGGAGATACGCAGTATTTT | CASRRGDTQYF
once | TRBJ1-2 | TRBD1 | TRBV3-1/TRBV3-2 | TGTGCCAGCAGCCAAATGGGACAGGGGTCAACTAACTATGGCTACACCTTC | CASSQMGQGSTNYGYTF
. | TRBJ2-2 | TRBD2 | TRBV7-3 | TGTGCCAGCAGCTTAGGACAAGGGACTAGGGGCGCCGGGGAGCTGTTTTTT | CASSLGQGTRGAGELFF
. | TRBJ2-3 | . | TRBV7-9 | TGTGCCAGCAGCCGACAGGATCCGGAAGGTACGCAGTATTTT | CASSRQDPEGTQYF
. | TRBJ1-2 | . | TRBV7-8 | TGTGCCAGCAGCGTATCTCGGACGGGGCAAGCTAACTATGGCTACACCTTC | CASSVSRTGQANYGYTF
. | TRBJ1-5 | . | TRBV27 | TGTGCCAGCAGTTTATCGGGGCAGGCTAATCAGCCCCAGCATTTT | CASSLSGQANQPQHF
. | TRBJ2-5 | . | TRBV10-3 | TGTGCCATCAGTGACCCCTCGACCCGGGCAGCGAAGGAAGAGACCCAGTACTTC | CAISDPSTRAAKEETQYF
. | TRBJ2-1 | . | TRBV4-3 | TGCGCCAGCAGCCAAGCCCCAGGGAAGAAGGAGCAGTTCTTC | CASSQAPGKKEQFF
. | TRBJ1-2 | TRBD1 | TRBV27 | TGTGCCAGCAGTTTCCAGGGGGTTTCTGGCTACACCTTC | CASSFQGVSGYTF
. | TRBJ1-5 | . | TRBV27 | TGTGCCTCCCGGCCGTATGATAGCAATCAGCCCCAGCATTTT | CASRPYDSNQPQHF
. | TRBJ1-3 | . | TRBV5-1 | TGCGCCAGCAGCCCCGGGACGTCTGGAAACACCATATATTTT | CASSPGTSGNTIYF
. | TRBJ2-7 | TRBD1 | TRBV5-6 | TGTGCCAGCAGCTGGGGGACAGCCAGCTCCTACGAGCAGTACTTC | CASSWGTASSYEQYF
. | TRBJ1-4 | . | TRBV13 | TGTGCCAGCAGCTCAAAAGGGGCAGGGAATGAAAAACTGTTTTTT | CASSSKGAGNEKLFF
few | TRBJ1-1 | . | TRBV15 | TGTGCCACCAGCAGAAGGGAGGGCCTAAACACTGAAGCTTTCTTT | CATSRREGLNTEAFF
. | TRBJ1-2 | . | TRBV7-8 | TGTGCCAGCAGCTTAGCCCCCGACTATGGCTACACCTTC | CASSLAPDYGYTF
few | TRBJ2-7 | . | TRBV6-2/TRBV6-3 | TGTGCCAGCAGTTACGCGCGGGGAGTTTTCTACGAGCAGTACTTC | CASSYARGVFYEQYF
. | TRBJ1-1 | . | TRBV2 | TGTGCCAGCAGGCCTATACAGGGAGCGAACACTGAAGCTTTCTTT | CASRPIQGANTEAFF
. | TRBJ1-4 | . | TRBV2 | TGTGCCAGCAGCCGCGCAGGGGCAACTAATGAAAAACTGTTTTTT | CASSRAGATNEKLFF
. | TRBJ2-2 | . | TRBV7-2 | TGTGCCAGCAGCCCTGACTTTGGGACCGCGAACACCGGGGAGCTGTTTTTT | CASSPDFGTANTGELFF